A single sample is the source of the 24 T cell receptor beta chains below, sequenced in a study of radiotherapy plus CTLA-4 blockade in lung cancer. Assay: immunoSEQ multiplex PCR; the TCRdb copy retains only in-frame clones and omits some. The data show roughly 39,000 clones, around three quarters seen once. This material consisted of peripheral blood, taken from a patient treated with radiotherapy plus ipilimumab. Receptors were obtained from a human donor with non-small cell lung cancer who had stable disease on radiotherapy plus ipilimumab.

As DNA, the CDR3 is TGTGCCAGCAGTGCGAACGTCCTTCCGGGATACGGAAACACCATATATTTT. Translated, it gives CASSANVLPGYGNTIYF. The chain combines TRBV6-1 with TRBJ1-3; D gene uncertain. Trimming pared 4 bases from V and 4 bases from J, leaving 20 bases between. There are 17 residues in the CDR3. The V gene's germline CDR1 is MNHNS and CDR2 SASEGT.

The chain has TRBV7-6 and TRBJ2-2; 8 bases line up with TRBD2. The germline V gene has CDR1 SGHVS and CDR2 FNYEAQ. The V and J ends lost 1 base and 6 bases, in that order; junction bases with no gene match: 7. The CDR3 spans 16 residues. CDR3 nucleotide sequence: TGTGCCAGCAGCTTAGGGACGGGGGGGCCCTCCGGGGAGCTGTTTTTT. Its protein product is CASSLGTGGPSGELFF.

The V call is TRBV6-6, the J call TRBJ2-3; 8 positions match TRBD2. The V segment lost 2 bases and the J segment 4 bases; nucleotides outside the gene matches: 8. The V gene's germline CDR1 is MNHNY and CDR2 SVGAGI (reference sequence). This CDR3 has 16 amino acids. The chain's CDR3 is CASSYRAGGRPDTQYF. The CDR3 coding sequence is TGTGCCAGCAGTTACAGGGCGGGGGGTCGCCCAGATACGCAGTATTTT.

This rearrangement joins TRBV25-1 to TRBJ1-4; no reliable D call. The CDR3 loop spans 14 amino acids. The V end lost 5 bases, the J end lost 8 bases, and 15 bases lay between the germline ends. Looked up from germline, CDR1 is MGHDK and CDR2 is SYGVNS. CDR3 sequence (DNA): TGTGCCAGCAGTCGTTTTGACGGCGGGGAAAAACTGTTTTTT. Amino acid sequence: CASSRFDGGEKLFF.

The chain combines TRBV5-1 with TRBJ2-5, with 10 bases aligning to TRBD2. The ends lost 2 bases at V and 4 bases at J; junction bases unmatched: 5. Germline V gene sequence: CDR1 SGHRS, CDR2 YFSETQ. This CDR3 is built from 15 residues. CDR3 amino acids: CASSLRAGGAETQYF. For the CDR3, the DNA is TGCGCCAGCAGCTTACGAGCGGGGGGGGCAGAGACCCAGTACTTC.

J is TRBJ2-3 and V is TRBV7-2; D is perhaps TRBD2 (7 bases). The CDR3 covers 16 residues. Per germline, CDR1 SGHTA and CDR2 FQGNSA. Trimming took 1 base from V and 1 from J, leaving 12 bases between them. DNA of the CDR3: TGTGCCAGCAGCTTAGTTGGGGGGGCTGGCACAGATACGCAGTATTTT. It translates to CASSLVGGAGTDTQYF.

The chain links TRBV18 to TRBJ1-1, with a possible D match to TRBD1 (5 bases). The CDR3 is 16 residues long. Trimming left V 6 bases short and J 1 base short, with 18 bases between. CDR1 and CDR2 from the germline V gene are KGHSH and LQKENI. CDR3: CASSPTQPGGNTEAFF. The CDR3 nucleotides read TGTGCCAGCTCGCCGACACAACCGGGGGGGAACACTGAAGCTTTCTTT.

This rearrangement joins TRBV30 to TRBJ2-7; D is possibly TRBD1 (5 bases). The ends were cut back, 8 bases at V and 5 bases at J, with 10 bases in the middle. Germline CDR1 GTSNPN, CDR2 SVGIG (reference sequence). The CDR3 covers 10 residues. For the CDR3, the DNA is TGTGCCCCACAGGCGGACGAGCAGTACTTC. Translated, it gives CAPQADEQYF.

The CDR3 nucleotides are TGTGCCAGCAGCTCCCCGGGACAGGGAAACACTGAAGCTTTCTTT. Protein: CASSSPGQGNTEAFF. This chain links TRBV7-9 with TRBJ1-1; 9 nucleotides agree with TRBD1. This CDR3 spans 15 amino acids. The V segment lost 4 bases and the J segment 2 bases; nucleotides outside the gene matches: 5. Germline loops: CDR1 SEHNR, CDR2 FQNEAQ (reference sequence).

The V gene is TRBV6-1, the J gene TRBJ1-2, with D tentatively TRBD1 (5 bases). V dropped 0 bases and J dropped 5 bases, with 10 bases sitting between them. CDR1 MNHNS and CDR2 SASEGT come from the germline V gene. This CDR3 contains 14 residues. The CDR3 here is CASSEASGQYGYTF. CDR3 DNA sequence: TGTGCCAGCAGTGAAGCTAGCGGACAATATGGCTACACCTTC.

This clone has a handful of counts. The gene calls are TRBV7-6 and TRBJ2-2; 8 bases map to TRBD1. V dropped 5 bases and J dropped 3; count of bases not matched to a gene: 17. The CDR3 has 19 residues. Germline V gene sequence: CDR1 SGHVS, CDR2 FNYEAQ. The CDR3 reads CASSPRPALTGAYTGELFF. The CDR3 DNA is TGTGCCAGCAGCCCCCGACCCGCTTTGACAGGGGCTTACACCGGGGAGCTGTTTTTT.

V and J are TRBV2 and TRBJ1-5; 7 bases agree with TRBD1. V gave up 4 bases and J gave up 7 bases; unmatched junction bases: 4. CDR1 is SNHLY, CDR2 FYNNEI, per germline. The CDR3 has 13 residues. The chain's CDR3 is CASSGRGNQPQHF. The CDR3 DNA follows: TGTGCCAGCAGTGGCAGGGGGAACCAGCCCCAGCATTTT.

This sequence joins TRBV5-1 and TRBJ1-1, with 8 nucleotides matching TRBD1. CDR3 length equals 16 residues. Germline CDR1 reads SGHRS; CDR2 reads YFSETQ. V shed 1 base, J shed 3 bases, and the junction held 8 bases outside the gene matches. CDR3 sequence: CASSLRPDRGDTEAFF. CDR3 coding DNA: TGCGCCAGCAGCTTGAGGCCTGACAGGGGTGACACTGAAGCTTTCTTT.

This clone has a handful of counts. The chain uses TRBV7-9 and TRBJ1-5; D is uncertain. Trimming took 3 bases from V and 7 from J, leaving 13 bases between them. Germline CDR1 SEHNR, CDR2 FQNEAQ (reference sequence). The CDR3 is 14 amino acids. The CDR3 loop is CASSFGRPRQPQHF. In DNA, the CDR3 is TGTGCCAGCAGCTTCGGACGCCCCAGACAGCCCCAGCATTTT. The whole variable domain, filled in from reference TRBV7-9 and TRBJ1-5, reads DTGVSQNPRHKITKRGQNVTFRCDPISEHNRLYWYRQTLGQGPEFLTYFQNEAQLEKSRLLSDRFSAERPKGSFSTLEIQRTEQGDSAMYLCASSFGRPRQPQHFGDGTRLSIL.

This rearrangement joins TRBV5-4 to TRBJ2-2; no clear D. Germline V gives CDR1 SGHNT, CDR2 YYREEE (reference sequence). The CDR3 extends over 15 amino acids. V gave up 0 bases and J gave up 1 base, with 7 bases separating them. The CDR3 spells CASSLGAGNTGELFF. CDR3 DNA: TGTGCCAGCAGCTTGGGAGCCGGGAACACCGGGGAGCTGTTTTTT.

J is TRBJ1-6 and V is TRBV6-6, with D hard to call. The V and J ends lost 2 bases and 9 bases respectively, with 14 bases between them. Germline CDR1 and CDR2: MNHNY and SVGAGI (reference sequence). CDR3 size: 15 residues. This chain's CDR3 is CASSYVPSNLSPLHF. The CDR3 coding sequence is TGTGCCAGCAGTTACGTCCCCTCCAACCTTTCACCCCTCCACTTT.

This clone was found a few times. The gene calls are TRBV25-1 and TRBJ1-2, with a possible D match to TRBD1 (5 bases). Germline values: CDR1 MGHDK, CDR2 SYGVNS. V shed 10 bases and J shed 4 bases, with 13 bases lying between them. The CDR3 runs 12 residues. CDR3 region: CATRRGGYGYTF. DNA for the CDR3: TGTGCCACAAGGCGGGGCGGCTATGGCTACACCTTC.

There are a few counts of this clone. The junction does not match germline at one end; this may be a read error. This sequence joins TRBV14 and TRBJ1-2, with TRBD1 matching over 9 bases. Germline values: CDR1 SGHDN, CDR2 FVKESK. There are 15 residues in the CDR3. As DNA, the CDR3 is TGTGCCAGCAGACAAGGGGGAAGGACAGGGGACGGCTACACCTTC. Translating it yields CASRQGGRTGDGYTF. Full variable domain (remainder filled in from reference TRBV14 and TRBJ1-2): EAGVTQFPSHSVIEKGQTVTLRCDPISGHDNLYWYRRVMGKEIKFLLHFVKESKQDESGMPNNRFLAERTGGTYSTLKVQPAELEDSGVYFCASRQGGRTGDGYTFGSGTRLTVV.

The CDR3 spells CASSLGQIDTEAFF. For the CDR3, the DNA is TGTGCCAGCAGCTTGGGGCAGATTGACACTGAAGCTTTCTTT. This chain links TRBV5-4 with TRBJ1-1; no definite D call. The CDR3 extends over 14 amino acids. The germline gives CDR1 SGHNT, CDR2 YYREEE (reference sequence). Deletions cut 0 bases from V and 3 bases from J, with 9 bases between. The full variable domain, its missing parts supplied by reference TRBV5-4 and TRBJ1-1, is ETGVTQSPTHLIKTRGQQVTLRCSSQSGHNTVSWYQQALGQGPQFIFQYYREEENGRGNFPPRFSGLQFPNYSSELNVNALELDDSALYLCASSLGQIDTEAFFGQGTRLTVV.

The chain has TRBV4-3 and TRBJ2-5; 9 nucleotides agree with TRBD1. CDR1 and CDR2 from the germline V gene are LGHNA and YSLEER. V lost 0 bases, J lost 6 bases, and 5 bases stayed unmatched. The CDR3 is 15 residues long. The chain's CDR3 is CASSQDGDRDKTQYF. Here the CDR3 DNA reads TGCGCCAGCAGCCAAGATGGGGACAGGGATAAGACCCAGTACTTC.

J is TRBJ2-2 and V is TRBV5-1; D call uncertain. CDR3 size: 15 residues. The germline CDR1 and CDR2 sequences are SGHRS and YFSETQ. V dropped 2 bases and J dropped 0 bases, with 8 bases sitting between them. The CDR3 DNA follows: TGCGCCAGCAGCTTTGACCCTACGAACACCGGGGAGCTGTTTTTT. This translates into CASSFDPTNTGELFF. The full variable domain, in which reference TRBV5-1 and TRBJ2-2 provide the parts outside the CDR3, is KAGVTQTPRYLIKTRGQQVTLSCSPISGHRSVSWYQQTPGQGLQFLFEYFSETQRNKGNFPGRFSGRQFSNSRSEMNVSTLELGDSALYLCASSFDPTNTGELFFGEGSRLTVL.

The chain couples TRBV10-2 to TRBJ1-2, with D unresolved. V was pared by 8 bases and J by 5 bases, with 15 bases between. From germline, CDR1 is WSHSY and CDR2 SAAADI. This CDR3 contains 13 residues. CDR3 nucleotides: TGCGCCAGCGCCCCAGCGGACTTATATGGCTACACCTTC. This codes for CASAPADLYGYTF.

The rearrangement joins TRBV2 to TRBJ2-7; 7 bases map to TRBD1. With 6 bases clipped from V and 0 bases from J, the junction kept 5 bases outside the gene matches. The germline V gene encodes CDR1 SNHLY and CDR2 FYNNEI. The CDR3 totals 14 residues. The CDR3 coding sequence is TGTGCCAGCAGGGACAGGCTGAGCTCCTACGAGCAGTACTTC. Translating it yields CASRDRLSSYEQYF.

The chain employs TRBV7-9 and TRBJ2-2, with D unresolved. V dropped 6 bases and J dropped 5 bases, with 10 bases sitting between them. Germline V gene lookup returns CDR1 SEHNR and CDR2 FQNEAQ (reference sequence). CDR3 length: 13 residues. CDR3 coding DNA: TGTGCCAGCAGAGGGCTAGGGACCGGGGAGCTGTTTTTT. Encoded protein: CASRGLGTGELFF.